The next 20 T cell receptor beta chains were all read from a single sample in a study of T cells in tuberculosis. Assay used: immunoSEQ multiplex PCR; TCRdb lists only in-frame clones, some missing. The data contain 25,000 to 35,000 clones, 80% to 95% of them seen just once; the ten biggest clones take up 4.9%. Sequencing used PBMCs. The receptors were sampled from a donor aged 5-35 years with latent tuberculosis or without tuberculosis infection.

This chain uses TRBV7-9 with TRBJ2-2; D is ambiguous. CDR1 is SEHNR, CDR2 FQNEAQ, per germline (reference sequence). The CDR3 is made up of 13 amino acids. Trimming cost V 1 base and J 7 bases, with 7 bases left between them. The CDR3 nucleotides read TGTGCCAGCAGCTTAGACTCGGGCGGGGAGCTGTTTTTT. This translates into CASSLDSGGELFF.

The chain employs TRBV6-4 and TRBJ2-1; the match to TRBD2 covers 15 bases. J was trimmed by 6 bases and V by 4 bases; bases with no gene match: 1. There are 15 residues in the CDR3. CDR1 and CDR2 from the germline V gene are MRHNA and SNTAGT. The CDR3 reads CASSGTSGGANEQFF. For the CDR3, the DNA is TGTGCCAGCAGTGGGACTAGCGGGGGGGCCAATGAGCAGTTCTTC.

V usage is TRBV19 and J usage is TRBJ2-7; D remains unclear. In germline, CDR1 is LNHDA, CDR2 SQIVND (reference sequence). The V gene lost 2 bases and the J gene lost 2 bases, with 7 bases spanning the gap. CDR3 length equals 13 residues. The CDR3: CASSITITYEQYF. CDR3 DNA sequence: TGTGCCAGTAGTATAACAATTACCTACGAGCAGTACTTC.

V is TRBV6-1 and J is TRBJ1-2; perhaps TRBD1 as D (5 bases). The CDR3 spans 14 residues. Germline CDR1 and CDR2: MNHNS and SASEGT. The V end was cut by 3 bases, the J end by 2 bases, with 10 bases between. The CDR3: CASSDTDSNYGYTF. The CDR3 DNA reads TGTGCCAGCAGTGATACCGACAGCAACTATGGCTACACCTTC.

The chain has TRBV7-2 and TRBJ2-2, with D perhaps matching TRBD1 (6 bases). Trimming cost V 5 bases and J 2 bases, with 15 bases left between them. CDR3 size: 16 residues. The germline gives CDR1 SGHTA, CDR2 FQGNSA. This CDR3 is CASSIPRDTNTGELFF. The CDR3 DNA reads as TGTGCCAGCAGCATCCCTCGGGACACCAACACCGGGGAGCTGTTTTTT.

The CDR3: CASSPTGNNSPLHF. Here the CDR3 DNA reads TGTGCCAGCAGCCCAACAGGGAATAATTCACCCCTCCACTTT. This rearrangement joins TRBV7-9 to TRBJ1-6, with D maybe TRBD1 (6 bases). CDR3 length: 14 amino acids. Trimming stripped 5 bases from V and 5 bases from J, with 10 bases between. The germline CDR1 and CDR2 sequences are SEHNR and FQNEAQ (reference sequence).

The CDR3 spells CASSLPQTGAEKLFF. CDR3 coding DNA: TGTGCCAGCAGTTTACCCCAGACAGGGGCTGAAAAACTGTTTTTT. The rearrangement joins TRBV28 to TRBJ1-4; 8 bases agree with TRBD1. The CDR3 runs to 15 residues. Germline V gene data show CDR1 as MDHEN and CDR2 as SYDVKM. The J segment lost 7 bases and the V segment lost 2 bases, leaving 6 bases of the junction unmatched. The full variable domain, rest sourced from reference TRBV28 and TRBJ1-4, is DVKVTQSSRYLVKRTGEKVFLECVQDMDHENMFWYRQDPGLGLRLIYFSYDVKMKEKGDIPEGYSVSREKKERFSLILESASTNQTSMYLCASSLPQTGAEKLFFGSGTQLSVL.

Only one count was recorded for this clone. This chain uses TRBV5-1 with TRBJ2-3, with a weak D call TRBD2 (6 bases). The CDR3 is 13 amino acids. V gave up 2 bases and J gave up 5 bases, with 9 bases separating them. The germline gives CDR1 SGHRS, CDR2 YFSETQ. CDR3 DNA sequence: TGCGCCAGCAGCTTCGGGGGAGGAGATACGCAGTATTTT. This gives the protein CASSFGGGDTQYF.

DNA for the CDR3: TGCGCCAGCAGCCTCGGGACTAGCCTCTCCTACGAGCAGTACTTC. Translation: CASSLGTSLSYEQYF. The chain links TRBV4-3 to TRBJ2-7; 9 nucleotides agree with TRBD2. The germline CDR1 and CDR2 sequences are LGHNA and YSLEER. V gave up 4 bases and J gave up 0 bases; unmatched junction bases: 4. The CDR3 is 15 amino acids.

The gene calls are TRBV15 and TRBJ1-1, with no clear D. Germline V gene sequence: CDR1 LNHNV, CDR2 YYDKDF (reference sequence). CDR3 length: 13 residues. V lost 3 bases to trimming and J lost 3 bases, with 8 bases between them. CDR3 nucleotide sequence: TGTGCCACCAGCAGCAGGTCTTACACTGAAGCTTTCTTT. Residues: CATSSRSYTEAFF.

This chain joins TRBV19 and TRBJ1-2; TRBD1 is a possible D gene (6 bases). CDR1 is LNHDA, CDR2 SQIVND, per germline (reference sequence). V dropped 8 bases and J dropped 6 bases, with 19 bases sitting between them. The CDR3 totals 14 residues. CDR3 bases: TGTGCCAGTCGAAAGGCGGGGGCCCCTGATGGCTACACCTTC. It yields the protein CASRKAGAPDGYTF.

The rearrangement joins TRBV19 to TRBJ1-1, with 7 bases matching TRBD1. Trimming at V came to 7 bases and at J to 3 bases, leaving 11 bases not matched to a gene. Germline CDR1 LNHDA, CDR2 SQIVND (reference sequence). The CDR3 covers 15 residues. CDR3 DNA sequence: TGTGCCAGTACTCCGGACAGGAGTTATTACACTGAAGCTTTCTTT. Its translation is CASTPDRSYYTEAFF.

The chain has TRBV5-1 and TRBJ2-7, with 7 nucleotides matching TRBD1. V shed 0 bases and J 2 bases; nucleotides not matched to a gene: 5. This CDR3 is built from 15 residues. Looked up from germline, CDR1 is SGHRS and CDR2 is YFSETQ. The CDR3 DNA is TGCGCCAGCAGCTTGGAGACAGGGCTGACCTACGAGCAGTACTTC. The encoded protein is CASSLETGLTYEQYF.

CDR3 sequence: CASSEGGVKAFF. CDR3 DNA: TGTGCCAGCAGCGAAGGGGGGGTAAAAGCTTTCTTT. The chain carries TRBV7-9 and TRBJ1-1; maybe TRBD1 (6 bases). This CDR3 spans 12 amino acids. Germline-derived CDR1 and CDR2 are SEHNR and FQNEAQ (reference sequence). Trimming left V 5 bases short and J 9 bases short, with 13 bases between.

This clone appeared once. This chain uses TRBV27 with TRBJ1-1; 7 bases map to TRBD1. The trim removed 8 bases at V and 6 bases at J, leaving 6 bases unmatched. Germline CDR1 MNHEY, CDR2 SMNVEV (reference sequence). CDR3 length: 12 residues. The CDR3 sequence is CASHRQGSEAFF. The CDR3 coding sequence is TGTGCCAGCCACCGACAGGGATCTGAAGCTTTCTTT.

The rearrangement links TRBV18 to TRBJ2-3, with TRBD2 as a possible D gene (5 bases). V dropped 2 bases and J dropped 4 bases, with 16 bases sitting between them. The CDR3 contains 16 residues. Germline V gene sequence: CDR1 KGHSH, CDR2 LQKENI. CDR3 bases: TGTGCCAGCTCACCAAGTAGCTCCGGAGCGGCAGATACGCAGTATTTT. This encodes CASSPSSSGAADTQYF. Using reference TRBV18 and TRBJ2-3 for the parts outside the CDR3, the full variable domain is NAGVMQNPRHLVRRRGQEARLRCSPMKGHSHVYWYRQLPEEGLKFMVYLQKENIIDESGMPKERFSAEFPKEGPSILRIQQVVRGDSAAYFCASSPSSSGAADTQYFGPGTRLTVL.

V and J are TRBV5-1 and TRBJ2-2; 8 bases match TRBD1. Trimming cost V 1 base and J 4 bases; bases outside gene matches: 6. The CDR3 contains 16 residues. Per germline, CDR1 SGHRS and CDR2 YFSETQ. This CDR3 is CASSLMDRAVTGELFF. The CDR3 DNA sequence: TGCGCCAGCAGCTTGATGGACAGGGCCGTCACCGGGGAGCTGTTTTTT.

The chain uses TRBV28 and TRBJ2-7; 8 bases are a match to TRBD1. J lost 6 bases, V lost 3 bases, and 4 bases had no gene match. Germline loops: CDR1 MDHEN, CDR2 SYDVKM. This CDR3 region has 13 residues. CDR3 DNA sequence: TGTGCCAGCAGTTTCGCGACAGGGGTCGAGCAGTACTTC. This encodes CASSFATGVEQYF.

The chain carries TRBV6-4 and TRBJ2-2; tentatively, D is TRBD2 (5 bases). The CDR3 runs 16 residues. Per germline, CDR1 MRHNA and CDR2 SNTAGT. V lost 4 bases and J lost 3, with 15 bases in between. The CDR3 spells CASSARAGEDTGELFF. The CDR3 bases are TGTGCCAGCAGTGCGAGGGCAGGAGAGGACACCGGGGAGCTGTTTTTT.

J is TRBJ2-7 and V is TRBV4-1; possible D gene TRBD2, 6 bases. The V gene lost 1 base and the J gene lost 1 base, with 8 bases spanning the gap. Per germline, CDR1 MGHRA and CDR2 YSYEKL. The CDR3 totals 14 residues. The CDR3 reads CASSQGSGSYEQYF. The CDR3 region has the DNA TGCGCCAGCAGCCAAGGGAGCGGGTCCTACGAGCAGTACTTC.